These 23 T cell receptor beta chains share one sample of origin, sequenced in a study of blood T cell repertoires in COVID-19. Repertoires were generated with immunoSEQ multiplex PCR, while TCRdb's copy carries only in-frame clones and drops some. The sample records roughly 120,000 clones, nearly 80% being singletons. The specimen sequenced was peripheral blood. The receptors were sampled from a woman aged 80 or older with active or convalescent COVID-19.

Here the CDR3 DNA reads TGTGCCAGCAGGGAGGACAGGGTTCAGCCCCAGCATTTT. It yields the protein CASREDRVQPQHF. V usage is TRBV2 and J usage is TRBJ1-5, with 8 positions matching TRBD1. Germline CDR1 and CDR2: SNHLY and FYNNEI. The CDR3 runs to 13 residues. V lost 6 bases, J lost 6 bases, and 4 bases stayed unmatched.

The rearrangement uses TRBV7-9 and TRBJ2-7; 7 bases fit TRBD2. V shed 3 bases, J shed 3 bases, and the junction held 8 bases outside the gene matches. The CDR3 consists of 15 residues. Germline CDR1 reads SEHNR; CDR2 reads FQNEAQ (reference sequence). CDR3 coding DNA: TGTGCCAGCAGCTTGGGGGGGAGTCCCAACTACGAGCAGTACTTC. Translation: CASSLGGSPNYEQYF.

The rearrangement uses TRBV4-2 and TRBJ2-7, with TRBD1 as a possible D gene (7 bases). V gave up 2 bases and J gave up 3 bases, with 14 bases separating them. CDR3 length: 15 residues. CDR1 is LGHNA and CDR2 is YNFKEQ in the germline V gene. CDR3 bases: TGTGCCAGCAGCCAAACCCCCCAGGGGGGCTACGAGCAGTACTTC. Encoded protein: CASSQTPQGGYEQYF.

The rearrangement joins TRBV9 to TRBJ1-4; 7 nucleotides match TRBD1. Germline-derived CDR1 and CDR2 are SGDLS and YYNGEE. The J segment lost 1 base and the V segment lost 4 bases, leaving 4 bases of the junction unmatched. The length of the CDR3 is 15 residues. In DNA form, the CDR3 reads TGTGCCAGCAGCAAGGGACAGCAAACTAATGAAAAACTGTTTTTT. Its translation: CASSKGQQTNEKLFF.

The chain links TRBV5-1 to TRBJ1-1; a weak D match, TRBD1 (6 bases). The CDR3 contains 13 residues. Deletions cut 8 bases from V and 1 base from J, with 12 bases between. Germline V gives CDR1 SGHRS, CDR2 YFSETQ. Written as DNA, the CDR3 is TGCGCCAGTAGACAGGATAGGAACACTGAAGCTTTCTTT. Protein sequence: CASRQDRNTEAFF. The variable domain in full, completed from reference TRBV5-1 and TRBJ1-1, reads KAGVTQTPRYLIKTRGQQVTLSCSPISGHRSVSWYQQTPGQGLQFLFEYFSETQRNKGNFPGRFSGRQFSNSRSEMNVSTLELGDSALYLCASRQDRNTEAFFGQGTRLTVV.

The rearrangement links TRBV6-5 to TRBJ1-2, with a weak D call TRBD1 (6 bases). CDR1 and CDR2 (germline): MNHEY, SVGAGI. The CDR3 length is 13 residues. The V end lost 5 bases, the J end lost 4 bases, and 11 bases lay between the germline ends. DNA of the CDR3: TGTGCCAGCAGTCCACAGGGTCCCTATGGCTACACCTTC. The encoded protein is CASSPQGPYGYTF.

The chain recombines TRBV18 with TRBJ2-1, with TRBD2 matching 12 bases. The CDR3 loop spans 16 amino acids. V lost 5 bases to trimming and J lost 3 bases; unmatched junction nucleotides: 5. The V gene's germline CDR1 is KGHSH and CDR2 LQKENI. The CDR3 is CASSSRTSGDYNEQFF. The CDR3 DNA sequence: TGTGCCAGCTCATCGCGGACTAGCGGGGACTACAATGAGCAGTTCTTC. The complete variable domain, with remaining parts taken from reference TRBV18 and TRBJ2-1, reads NAGVMQNPRHLVRRRGQEARLRCSPMKGHSHVYWYRQLPEEGLKFMVYLQKENIIDESGMPKERFSAEFPKEGPSILRIQQVVRGDSAAYFCASSSRTSGDYNEQFFGPGTRLTVL.

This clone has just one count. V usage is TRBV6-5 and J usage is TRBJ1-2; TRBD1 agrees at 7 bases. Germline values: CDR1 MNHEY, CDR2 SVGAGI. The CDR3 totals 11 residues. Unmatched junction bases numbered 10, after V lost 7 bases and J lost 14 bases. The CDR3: CASKNNRGRTF. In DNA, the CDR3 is TGTGCCAGCAAAAATAACAGGGGCCGTACCTTC.

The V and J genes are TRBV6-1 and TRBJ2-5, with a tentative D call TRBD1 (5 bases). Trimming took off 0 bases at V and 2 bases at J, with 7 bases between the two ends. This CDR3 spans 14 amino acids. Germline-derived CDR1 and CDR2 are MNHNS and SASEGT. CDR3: CASSEARVQETQYF. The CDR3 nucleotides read TGTGCCAGCAGTGAAGCCAGGGTACAAGAGACCCAGTACTTC.

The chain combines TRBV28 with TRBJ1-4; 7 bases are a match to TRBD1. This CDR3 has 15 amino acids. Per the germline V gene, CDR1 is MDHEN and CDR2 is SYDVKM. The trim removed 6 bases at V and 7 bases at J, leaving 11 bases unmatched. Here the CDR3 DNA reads TGTGCCAGCAGATTAGGGCTTGACAGGGTTGAAAAACTGTTTTTT. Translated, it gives CASRLGLDRVEKLFF.

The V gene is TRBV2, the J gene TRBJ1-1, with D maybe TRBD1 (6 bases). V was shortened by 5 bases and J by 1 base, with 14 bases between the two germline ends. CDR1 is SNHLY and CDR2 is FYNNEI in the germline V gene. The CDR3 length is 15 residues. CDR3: CASSFSSDRNTEAFF. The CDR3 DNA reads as TGTGCCAGCAGTTTTTCCTCGGACAGGAACACTGAAGCTTTCTTT.

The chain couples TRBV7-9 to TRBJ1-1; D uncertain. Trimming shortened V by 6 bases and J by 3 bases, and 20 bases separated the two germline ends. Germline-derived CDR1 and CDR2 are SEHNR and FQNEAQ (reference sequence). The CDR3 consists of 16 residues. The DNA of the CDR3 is TGTGCCAGCAGTAGACACCCCGTATCTCTGGACACTGAAGCTTTCTTT. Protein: CASSRHPVSLDTEAFF.

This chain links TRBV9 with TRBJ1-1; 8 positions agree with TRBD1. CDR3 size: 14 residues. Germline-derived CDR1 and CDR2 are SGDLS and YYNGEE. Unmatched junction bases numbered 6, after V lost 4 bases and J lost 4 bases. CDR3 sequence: CASSPQGAGTEAFF. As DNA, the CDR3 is TGTGCCAGCAGCCCCCAGGGGGCTGGCACTGAAGCTTTCTTT.

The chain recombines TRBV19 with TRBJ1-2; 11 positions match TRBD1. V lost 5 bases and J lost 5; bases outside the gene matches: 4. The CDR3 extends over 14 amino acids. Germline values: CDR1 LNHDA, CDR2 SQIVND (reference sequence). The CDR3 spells CASSLGQGAYGYTF. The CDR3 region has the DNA TGTGCCAGTAGTCTTGGACAGGGGGCATATGGCTACACCTTC.

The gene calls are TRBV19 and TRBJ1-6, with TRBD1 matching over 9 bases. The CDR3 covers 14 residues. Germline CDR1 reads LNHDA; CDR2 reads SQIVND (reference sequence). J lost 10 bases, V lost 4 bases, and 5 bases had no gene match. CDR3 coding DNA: TGTGCCAGTAGTACCGGGACAGGGAGGTCACCCCTCCACTTT. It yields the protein CASSTGTGRSPLHF.

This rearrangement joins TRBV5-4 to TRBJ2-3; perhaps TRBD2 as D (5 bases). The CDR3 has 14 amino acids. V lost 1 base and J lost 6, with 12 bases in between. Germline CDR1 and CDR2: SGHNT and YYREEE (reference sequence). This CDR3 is CASSLFSGTDTQYF. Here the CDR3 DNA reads TGTGCCAGCAGCTTGTTTTCGGGAACGGATACGCAGTATTTT.

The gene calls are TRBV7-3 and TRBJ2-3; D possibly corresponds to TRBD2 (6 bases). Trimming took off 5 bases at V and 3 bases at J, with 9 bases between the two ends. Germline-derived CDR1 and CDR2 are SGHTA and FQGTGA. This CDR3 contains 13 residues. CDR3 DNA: TGTGCCAGCAGCCCGGAGGGTACAGATACGCAGTATTTT. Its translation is CASSPEGTDTQYF.

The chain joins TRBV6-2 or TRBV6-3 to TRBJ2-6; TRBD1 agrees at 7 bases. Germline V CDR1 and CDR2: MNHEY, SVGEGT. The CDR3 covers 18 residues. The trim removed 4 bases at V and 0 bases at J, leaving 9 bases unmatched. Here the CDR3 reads CASSSRQGGSSGANVLTF. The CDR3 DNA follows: TGTGCCAGCAGTTCTCGACAGGGTGGGTCCTCTGGGGCCAACGTCCTGACTTTC.

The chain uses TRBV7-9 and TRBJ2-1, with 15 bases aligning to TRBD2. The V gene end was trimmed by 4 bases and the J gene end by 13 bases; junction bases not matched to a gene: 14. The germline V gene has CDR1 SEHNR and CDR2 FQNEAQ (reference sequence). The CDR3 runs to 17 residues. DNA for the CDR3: TGTGCCAGCAGCTCCTTCCTTCTCGGACTAGCGGGAGGGCATCAGTTCTTC. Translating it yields CASSSFLLGLAGGHQFF.

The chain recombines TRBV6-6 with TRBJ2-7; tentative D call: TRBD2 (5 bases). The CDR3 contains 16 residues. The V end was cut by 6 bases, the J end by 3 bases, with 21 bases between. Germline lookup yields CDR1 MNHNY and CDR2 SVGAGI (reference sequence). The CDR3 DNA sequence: TGTGCCAGCAGGCGCCAATCAGACACGGGGAACTACGAGCAGTACTTC. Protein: CASRRQSDTGNYEQYF.

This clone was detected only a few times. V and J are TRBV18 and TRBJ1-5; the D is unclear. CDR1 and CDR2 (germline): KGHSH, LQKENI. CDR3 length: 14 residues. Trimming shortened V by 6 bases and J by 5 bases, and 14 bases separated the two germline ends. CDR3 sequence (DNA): TGTGCCAGCTCGGGAGGGATAGGCGATCAGCCCCAGCATTTT. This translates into CASSGGIGDQPQHF.

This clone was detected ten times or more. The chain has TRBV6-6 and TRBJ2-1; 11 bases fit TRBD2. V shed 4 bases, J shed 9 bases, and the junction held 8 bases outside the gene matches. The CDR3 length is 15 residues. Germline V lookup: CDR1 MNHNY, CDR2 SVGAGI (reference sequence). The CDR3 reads CASSLLAGVPSEQFF. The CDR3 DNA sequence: TGTGCCAGCAGTTTACTAGCGGGAGTGCCCAGTGAGCAGTTCTTC.

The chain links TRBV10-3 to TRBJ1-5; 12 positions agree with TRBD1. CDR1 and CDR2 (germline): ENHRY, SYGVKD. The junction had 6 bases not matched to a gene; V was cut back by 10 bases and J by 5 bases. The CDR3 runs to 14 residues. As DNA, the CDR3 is TGTGCCAGCCAGGGACAGGGGGCGGATCAGCCCCAGCATTTT. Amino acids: CASQGQGADQPQHF.